What follows are 31 T cell receptor beta chains derived from one specimen sequenced in a study of T cell responses to AZD1222 COVID-19 vaccine (dated by TCRdb to the early 2020s). The time point label for this specimen denotes: baseline before first vaccination. According to the study, the label for this sample's treatment or condition signals: meningococcal conjugate vaccine given as trial control. The method was the immunoSEQ multiplex PCR assay. In TCRdb, the immuneACCESS table is reduced to in-frame sequences with V and J assigned. These tables do not hold every clone; where another copy was compared, an unresolved V gene accounts for under half, and the others remain unexplained. The sample table contains 100,000 to 150,000 clones; only one count was recorded for roughly 90% of them. The top ten clones comprise approximately 10% of the sample. Source: peripheral blood, taken on day 0 of MenACWY control vaccination. These receptors were taken from an adult in good health.

This CDR3 is CASSWEGNEQFF. In DNA, the CDR3 is TGTGCCAGCAGCTGGGAGGGAAATGAGCAGTTCTTC. This sequence joins TRBV7-9 and TRBJ2-1; 7 bases are shared with TRBD2. V lost 4 bases, J lost 7 bases, and 1 base stayed unmatched. Germline V gives CDR1 SEHNR, CDR2 FQNEAQ (reference sequence). This CDR3 contains 12 residues.

The rearrangement joins TRBV3-1 (or the pseudogene TRBV3-2) to TRBJ1-2; D not certain. The CDR3 runs to 13 residues. V was clipped by 4 bases and J by 4 bases, with 10 bases between them. The V gene's germline CDR1 is LGHDT and CDR2 YNNKEL (reference sequence). DNA of the CDR3: TGTGCCAGCAGCCCGGACGGATCCTATGGCTACACCTTC. It codes for CASSPDGSYGYTF.

CDR3 region: CASSLALAGVNTGELFF. DNA of the CDR3: TGCGCCAGCAGCTTGGCTCTAGCGGGAGTAAACACCGGGGAGCTGTTTTTT. The chain recombines TRBV5-1 with TRBJ2-2; the match to TRBD2 covers 10 bases. Germline CDR1 SGHRS, CDR2 YFSETQ. This CDR3 is 17 amino acids long. The J segment lost 2 bases and the V segment lost 0 bases, leaving 4 bases of the junction unmatched.

This clone was seen a handful of times. Here the CDR3 DNA reads TGCGCCAGCAGCCTCGATAACAGGGGCACCGGGGAGCTGTTTTTT. As protein: CASSLDNRGTGELFF. This chain links TRBV4-1 with TRBJ2-2; the match to TRBD1 covers 7 bases. Trimming took 4 bases from V and 4 from J; bases not matched to a gene: 6. CDR1 and CDR2 (germline): MGHRA, YSYEKL. CDR3 size: 15 residues.

This rearrangement joins TRBV28 to TRBJ2-3; D unclear. The CDR3 has 13 residues. Germline loops: CDR1 MDHEN, CDR2 SYDVKM. V was trimmed by 7 bases and J by 0 bases, leaving 8 bases between them. The DNA for the CDR3 is TGTGCCAGCATAAAAACCAGCACAGATACGCAGTATTTT. Translation gives CASIKTSTDTQYF.

This CDR3 is CASRRDRRDSNQPQHF. CDR3 sequence (DNA): TGTGCCAGCAGAAGGGACAGGAGGGATAGCAATCAGCCCCAGCATTTT. The chain joins TRBV27 to TRBJ1-5, with 8 nucleotides matching TRBD1. The CDR3 sequence is 16 residues long. V lost 6 bases and J lost 0; bases outside the gene matches: 7. Germline CDR1 is MNHEY and CDR2 is SMNVEV (reference sequence).

The rearrangement joins TRBV6-5 to TRBJ1-4; 8 bases match TRBD1. CDR3 size: 14 residues. The V gene end was trimmed by 6 bases and the J gene end by 4 bases; junction bases not matched to a gene: 4. Per the germline V gene, CDR1 is MNHEY and CDR2 is SVGAGI. CDR3 amino acids: CASRDRGLNEKLFF. In nucleotides, the CDR3 is TGTGCCAGCAGAGACAGGGGCCTTAATGAAAAACTGTTTTTT.

The rearrangement uses TRBV27 and TRBJ2-6; 9 bases align to TRBD1. V lost 3 bases and J lost 2; bases outside the gene matches: 11. Germline V lookup: CDR1 MNHEY, CDR2 SMNVEV (reference sequence). The CDR3 spans 19 residues. This CDR3 reads CASSFLPGQGSPGANVLTF. In DNA form, the CDR3 reads TGTGCCAGCAGTTTCCTACCGGGACAGGGATCTCCTGGGGCCAACGTCCTGACTTTC.

This chain connects TRBV11-3 to TRBJ1-2; unclear D gene. V lost 5 bases and J lost 7, with 23 bases in between. The CDR3 has 16 amino acids. Germline lookup yields CDR1 SGHNT and CDR2 YENEEA. In DNA form, the CDR3 reads TGTGCCAGCAGCCGACCGGGTGACAATCCGAGCTTTGGCTACACCTTC. Its protein is CASSRPGDNPSFGYTF.

The genes are TRBV5-6 and TRBJ1-3, with no clear D. The CDR3 is 16 amino acids. V was shortened by 0 bases and J by 0 bases, with 10 bases between the two germline ends. Germline lookup yields CDR1 SGHDT and CDR2 YYEEEE. CDR3 nucleotide sequence: TGTGCCAGCAGCTTGGCTGTCGGATTCTCTGGAAACACCATATATTTT. As protein: CASSLAVGFSGNTIYF.

The genes are TRBV12-3 or TRBV12-4 and TRBJ2-2; no reliable D call. The V gene lost 2 bases and the J gene lost 7 bases, with 8 bases spanning the gap. The CDR3 covers 13 residues. In DNA, the CDR3 is TGTGCCAGCAGTTTATTGGATAACGGGGAGCTGTTTTTT. Translation gives CASSLLDNGELFF.

This chain uses TRBV7-2 with TRBJ1-1; unclear D gene. Germline CDR1 reads SGHTA; CDR2 reads FQGNSA. V was trimmed by 7 bases and J by 1 base, leaving 7 bases between them. The CDR3 extends over 12 amino acids. Written as DNA, the CDR3 is TGTGCCAGCAAAAACCCGAACACTGAAGCTTTCTTT. Protein sequence: CASKNPNTEAFF.

This chain connects TRBV7-8 to TRBJ1-5; D is undetermined. The germline V gene has CDR1 SGHVS and CDR2 FQNEAQ. CDR3 length: 15 residues. V was pared by 5 bases and J by 5 bases, with 16 bases between. CDR3 coding DNA: TGTGCCAGCAGCCGGGGAATGTTGGCCCATCAGCCCCAGCATTTT. It translates to CASSRGMLAHQPQHF.

The rearrangement uses TRBV6-5 and TRBJ2-1; TRBD1 agrees at 7 bases. The CDR3 is 14 amino acids. V shed 8 bases, J shed 1 base, and the junction held 5 bases outside the gene matches. CDR1 is MNHEY, CDR2 SVGAGI, per germline. As DNA, the CDR3 is TGTGCCAGCGGAGACAGGGCTTCCTACAATGAGCAGTTCTTC. Encoded protein: CASGDRASYNEQFF.

The chain combines TRBV7-9 with TRBJ2-5; unclear D gene. Germline V gene lookup returns CDR1 SEHNR and CDR2 FQNEAQ (reference sequence). The CDR3 sequence is 14 residues long. V lost 1 base to trimming and J lost 2 bases, with 8 bases between them. CDR3 protein: CASSLVDPQETQYF. The DNA of the CDR3 is TGTGCCAGCAGCTTAGTCGACCCTCAAGAGACCCAGTACTTC. Combining the CDR3 with reference TRBV7-9 and TRBJ2-5 gives the whole variable domain DTGVSQNPRHKITKRGQNVTFRCDPISEHNRLYWYRQTLGQGPEFLTYFQNEAQLEKSRLLSDRFSAERPKGSFSTLEIQRTEQGDSAMYLCASSLVDPQETQYFGPGTRLLVL.

The chain carries TRBV7-8 and TRBJ2-1, with 8 bases that match TRBD2. V trimming: 2 bases; J trimming: 9 bases; junction bases outside the gene matches: 6. Germline loops: CDR1 SGHVS, CDR2 FQNEAQ. The CDR3 loop spans 14 amino acids. The CDR3 bases are TGTGCCAGCAGCTTACGGGGACTAGAGGGTGAGCAGTTCTTC. Translated, it gives CASSLRGLEGEQFF.

V is TRBV11-3 and J is TRBJ2-5, with D unresolved. V shed 0 bases and J shed 2 bases, with 7 bases lying between them. Germline loops: CDR1 SGHNT, CDR2 YENEEA. The CDR3 loop spans 14 amino acids. CDR3 DNA sequence: TGTGCCAGCAGCTTAGATGGGCCTCAAGAGACCCAGTACTTC. Protein product: CASSLDGPQETQYF.

The rearrangement joins TRBV9 to TRBJ1-2; no clear D. Germline CDR1 SGDLS, CDR2 YYNGEE. Trimming shortened V by 0 bases and J by 5 bases, and 14 bases separated the two germline ends. This CDR3 is 15 amino acids long. CDR3 sequence: CASSVGPGFEYGYTF. The DNA for the CDR3 is TGTGCCAGCAGCGTAGGACCAGGATTCGAATATGGCTACACCTTC.

This chain links TRBV5-1 with TRBJ2-3; no clear D. V was cut by 4 bases and J by 2 bases, with 11 bases left in between. CDR1 is SGHRS and CDR2 is YFSETQ in the germline V gene. CDR3 length: 14 amino acids. The CDR3 protein is CASSLLSFTDTQYF. CDR3 nucleotides: TGCGCCAGCAGCCTTCTATCTTTCACAGATACGCAGTATTTT.

V usage is TRBV10-3 and J usage is TRBJ2-5; 9 bases align to TRBD1. V dropped 6 bases and J dropped 2; count of bases not matched to a gene: 7. Germline CDR1 reads ENHRY; CDR2 reads SYGVKD. The CDR3 sequence is 15 residues long. The CDR3 here is CAIRGTGFSQETQYF. The CDR3 DNA sequence: TGTGCCATCAGGGGGACAGGGTTTTCACAAGAGACCCAGTACTTC.

The V gene is TRBV7-6, the J gene TRBJ1-6, with TRBD1 as a possible D gene (5 bases). V shed 1 base and J shed 9 bases, with 13 bases lying between them. Per germline, CDR1 SGHVS and CDR2 FNYEAQ. The CDR3 loop spans 15 amino acids. The CDR3 reads CASSLGQGGSSPLHF. Here the CDR3 DNA reads TGTGCCAGCAGCTTAGGCCAGGGAGGAAGTTCACCCCTCCACTTT.

The rearrangement joins TRBV9 to TRBJ1-2, with a possible D match to TRBD1 (5 bases). This CDR3 region has 17 residues. The germline V gene has CDR1 SGDLS and CDR2 YYNGEE. V was clipped by 0 bases and J by 3 bases, with 18 bases between them. DNA for the CDR3: TGTGCCAGCAGCGTAGTGGCGGGGCAGGGCTACGACTATGGCTACACCTTC. It is translated as CASSVVAGQGYDYGYTF.

As DNA, the CDR3 is TGCGCCAGCCGCTCGGGGAGACTAGCGGGCCCGAGCTCCTACGAGCAGTACTTC. Protein: CASRSGRLAGPSSYEQYF. This chain links TRBV5-1 with TRBJ2-7; 10 bases map to TRBD2. After removal of 7 bases from V and 0 bases from J, the junction contained 16 bases not matched to a gene. The length of the CDR3 is 18 residues. Per the germline V gene, CDR1 is SGHRS and CDR2 is YFSETQ.

V gene TRBV7-9 combines with J gene TRBJ1-1; 7 bases agree with TRBD1. Trimming at V came to 7 bases and at J to 1 base, leaving 3 bases not matched to a gene. This CDR3 has 13 residues. Germline V lookup: CDR1 SEHNR, CDR2 FQNEAQ (reference sequence). The CDR3 nucleotides read TGTGCCAGCAACCGACAGGGGAACACTGAAGCTTTCTTT. Residues: CASNRQGNTEAFF.

The chain joins TRBV5-6 to TRBJ2-1; D not certain. Trimming removed 4 bases at V and 4 bases at J, with 12 bases between. The CDR3 runs 14 residues. Germline CDR1 SGHDT, CDR2 YYEEEE. The DNA of the CDR3 is TGTGCCAGCAGCCCCAGACTGGGGTACAATGAGCAGTTCTTC. It specifies CASSPRLGYNEQFF.

This clone is judged medium-sized. The identical CDR3 is also encoded by other nucleotide sequences in the sample. This chain joins TRBV12-3 or TRBV12-4 and TRBJ1-1; unclear D gene. V lost 6 bases and J 2 bases, leaving 10 bases between the germline ends. The CDR3 consists of 13 residues. CDR3: CASSLGPNTEAFF. CDR3 nucleotide sequence: TGTGCCAGCAGCCTCGGTCCTAACACTGAAGCTTTCTTT.

The genes are TRBV6-5 and TRBJ2-2; 10 bases align to TRBD1. From germline, CDR1 is MNHEY and CDR2 SVGAGI. Trimming removed 6 bases from V and 6 bases from J; junction bases left unmatched: 4. The CDR3 runs 14 residues. The CDR3 DNA follows: TGTGCCAGCAGCTCGGACAGGGGGGCCGGGGAGCTGTTTTTT. Translation gives CASSSDRGAGELFF.

This clone turned up a few times. The chain carries TRBV29-1 and TRBJ2-1; no clear D gene. V lost 3 bases, J lost 5 bases, and 11 bases lay in between. CDR3 length: 13 residues. Germline loops: CDR1 SQVTM, CDR2 ANQGSEA. The CDR3 region is CSVEGSTHNEQFF. The CDR3 nucleotides are TGCAGCGTTGAGGGCTCTACTCACAATGAGCAGTTCTTC.

This clone was detected only a few times. The chain joins TRBV19 to TRBJ2-2; TRBD1 is a possible D gene (6 bases). Trimming removed 3 bases from V and 8 bases from J, with 13 bases in between. CDR1 and CDR2 (germline): LNHDA, SQIVND (reference sequence). This CDR3 contains 14 residues. CDR3 loop: CASSMSGVTGELFF. CDR3 in DNA: TGTGCCAGTAGTATGTCAGGGGTGACTGGGGAGCTGTTTTTT.

The V gene is TRBV6-5, the J gene TRBJ1-5; TRBD1 matches 9 bases. The CDR3 has 15 residues. The germline CDR1 and CDR2 sequences are MNHEY and SVGAGI. J lost 8 bases, V lost 0 bases, and 5 bases had no gene match. The CDR3 region is CASSYSQGASEPQHF. CDR3 nucleotides: TGTGCCAGCAGTTACTCACAGGGGGCGAGTGAGCCCCAGCATTTT.

This chain joins TRBV7-9 and TRBJ1-1, with D possibly being TRBD1 (6 bases). CDR1 is SEHNR and CDR2 is FQNEAQ in the germline V gene (reference sequence). Trimming removed 6 bases from V and 4 bases from J, with 12 bases in between. This CDR3 spans 13 amino acids. CDR3: CASSQGLGTEAFF. CDR3 sequence (DNA): TGTGCCAGCAGTCAGGGGCTAGGCACTGAAGCTTTCTTT.